Detailed here is one T cell receptor (beta chain). The treatment is: oral pan-JAK inhibitor, 5-10 mg twice daily. The data stem from a study of CD8+ T cells in alopecia areata. The ends lost 5 bases at V and 5 bases at J; junction bases unmatched: 5. The CDR3 has 14 amino acids. Germline V gives CDR1 MGHDK, CDR2 SYGVNS. Sequencing relied on a cDNA template that was reverse transcribed from extracted RNA. Generated by immunoSEQ multiplex PCR, the TCRdb table keeps only in-frame clones and is missing some. Here the sample spans about 260,000 clones, over 45% being singletons. The receptor was isolated from a human donor with alopecia areata. The rearrangement links TRBV25-1 to TRBJ1-2; 10 nucleotides match TRBD1. Material: CD4+ T cells sorted from blood, obtained around week 54, from a patient treated with tofacitinib. The CDR3 DNA reads as TGTGCCAGCAGTAGGGGACAGGGGAATTATGGCTACACCTTC. This sequence encodes CASSRGQGNYGYTF.